The clone carrying this T cell receptor (beta chain) was counted a few times. The antigen remains unidentified. Following RNA extraction, reverse transcription yielded cDNA that acted as the sequencing template. Assay: immunoSEQ multiplex PCR; the TCRdb copy retains only in-frame clones and omits some. The data hold about 12,000 clones, with around 67% observed a single time. Documented treatment: oral pan-JAK inhibitor, 5-10 mg twice daily. Alopecia areata patients provided lesional scalp punch biopsies and peripheral blood. These data belong to a study of CD8+ T cells in alopecia areata. Study-level findings and limits: It was less clear whether patients shared TCRs than it was in mice, possibly because of HLA.

Sample: skin, taken at week 4, from a patient treated with tofacitinib. The sequence was obtained from a human donor with alopecia areata.

The CDR3 DNA is TGTGCCAGCAGCCCTTTAGCGGAGACCCAGTACTTC. The encoded protein is CASSPLAETQYF. V is TRBV7-9 and J is TRBJ2-5; D is possibly TRBD2 (5 bases). Germline V gives CDR1 SEHNR, CDR2 FQNEAQ (reference sequence). CDR3 length: 12 amino acids. The ends were cut back, 5 bases at V and 5 bases at J, with 9 bases in the middle.